These 22 T cell receptor beta chains were all obtained from the same sample, sequenced in a study of PD-1 blockade in classical Hodgkin lymphoma. Sequencing was performed with immunoSEQ multiplex PCR; in TCRdb, only in-frame clones are kept and a portion is missing. Of 40,000 to 50,000 clones listed, roughly 78% are singletons. With no exception, relapse followed autologous stem cell transplantation in all patients, and brentuximab vedotin exposure varied. Sequenced here: peripheral blood mononuclear cells (PBMCs), sampled at baseline. The source of these receptors is a human donor with classical Hodgkin lymphoma.

The chain recombines TRBV7-2 with TRBJ2-6, with D possibly TRBD1 on 6 matching bases. Trimming stripped 3 bases from V and 0 bases from J, with 9 bases between. CDR1 is SGHTA and CDR2 is FQGNSA in the germline V gene. This CDR3 is built from 16 residues. CDR3 amino acids: CASSLDSHSGANVLTF. The CDR3 region has the DNA TGTGCCAGCAGCTTGGACAGTCACTCTGGGGCCAACGTCCTGACTTTC.

This chain links TRBV5-4 with TRBJ1-6; 7 bases align to TRBD1. The CDR3 runs 15 residues. Germline V gene lookup returns CDR1 SGHNT and CDR2 YYREEE (reference sequence). Germline trimming cut 3 bases from V and 10 bases from J; bases unmatched to any gene: 10. Here the CDR3 DNA reads TGTGCCAGCAGCTCGGGACAGTTGGAGGGGTCACCCCTCCACTTT. This sequence encodes CASSSGQLEGSPLHF. Drawing the rest from reference TRBV5-4 and TRBJ1-6, the complete variable domain is ETGVTQSPTHLIKTRGQQVTLRCSSQSGHNTVSWYQQALGQGPQFIFQYYREEENGRGNFPPRFSGLQFPNYSSELNVNALELDDSALYLCASSSGQLEGSPLHFGNGTRLTVT.

This clone was found once. The V and J genes are TRBV10-1 and TRBJ2-2; D uncertain. Germline values: CDR1 WNHNN, CDR2 SYGVQD (reference sequence). The CDR3 runs to 14 residues. Trimming cost V 4 bases and J 1 base, with 7 bases left between them. CDR3 region: CASSGAGNTGELFF. DNA for the CDR3: TGCGCCAGCAGTGGGGCAGGGAACACCGGGGAGCTGTTTTTT.

This clone has more than one count but fewer than ten. The rearrangement uses TRBV27 and TRBJ1-5; weak D call: TRBD1 (5 bases). The germline CDR1 and CDR2 sequences are MNHEY and SMNVEV (reference sequence). V was clipped by 8 bases and J by 4 bases, with 12 bases between them. The CDR3 length is 13 residues. CDR3 protein: CASGGERNQPQHF. In DNA, the CDR3 is TGTGCCAGCGGGGGAGAGAGGAATCAGCCCCAGCATTTT.

This rearrangement joins TRBV10-3 to TRBJ2-7, with D possibly TRBD1 on 6 matching bases. This CDR3 has 12 residues. Deletions cut 9 bases from V and 3 bases from J, with 12 bases between. CDR1 and CDR2 from the germline V gene are ENHRY and SYGVKD. CDR3 DNA sequence: TGTGCCATGGGACAACAAGGCTACGAGCAGTACTTC. Its protein is CAMGQQGYEQYF.

Remarks on this clone: The final CDR3 position lacks the conserved phenylalanine or tryptophan, pointing to a likely read error. Because the CDR3's place on the DNA is in doubt, the DNA is left out and the CDR3 is given as listed by TCRdb. The V gene is TRBV21-1, the J gene TRBJ2-7; no check of the table's D call, TRBD1, against the DNA was made. TRBV21-1 is a pseudogene segment. The CDR3 comprises 10 residues, both ends counted. CDR3 region: CASSAQGSGI.

This chain joins TRBV30 and TRBJ1-2; TRBD1 is a possible D gene (5 bases). Trimming stripped 4 bases from V and 5 bases from J, with 11 bases between. CDR3 size: 12 residues. Germline V gene sequence: CDR1 GTSNPN, CDR2 SVGIG (reference sequence). The CDR3 spells CAWIGQEYGYTF. DNA of the CDR3: TGTGCCTGGATAGGACAAGAGTATGGCTACACCTTC.

V usage is TRBV7-3 and J usage is TRBJ1-1, with TRBD1 as a possible D gene (5 bases). Germline V lookup: CDR1 SGHTA, CDR2 FQGTGA. V lost 5 bases to trimming and J lost 2 bases, with 9 bases between them. The CDR3 sequence is 13 residues long. Here the CDR3 DNA reads TGTGCCAGCAGCACGACAGATAACACTGAAGCTTTCTTT. This gives the protein CASSTTDNTEAFF.

CDR3 coding DNA: TGTGCCAGCAGCAGACAGGGGATCTATGGCTACACCTTC. It specifies CASSRQGIYGYTF. The rearrangement uses TRBV11-2 and TRBJ1-2; TRBD1 aligns across 8 bases. J lost 4 bases, V lost 5 bases, and 3 bases had no gene match. This CDR3 spans 13 amino acids. Germline lookup yields CDR1 SGHAT and CDR2 FQNNGV.

The chain combines TRBV19 with TRBJ1-5; 7 bases are a match to TRBD1. V lost 9 bases, J lost 7 bases, and 9 bases stayed unmatched. The CDR3 runs 13 residues. Germline loops: CDR1 LNHDA, CDR2 SQIVND (reference sequence). CDR3 loop: CASRTGAEQPQHF. CDR3 in DNA: TGTGCCAGCAGAACAGGGGCGGAACAGCCCCAGCATTTT. The full variable domain, in which reference TRBV19 and TRBJ1-5 provide the parts outside the CDR3, is DGGITQSPKYLFRKEGQNVTLSCEQNLNHDAMYWYRQDPGQGLRLIYYSQIVNDFQKGDIAEGYSVSREKKESFPLTVTSAQKNPTAFYLCASRTGAEQPQHFGDGTRLSIL.

The chain links TRBV5-4 to TRBJ2-3; no firm D call. From germline, CDR1 is SGHNT and CDR2 YYREEE (reference sequence). Trimming pared 0 bases from V and 6 bases from J, leaving 11 bases between. This CDR3 is 14 amino acids long. This chain's CDR3 is CASSLDAYHDTQYF. CDR3 DNA sequence: TGTGCCAGCAGCTTGGACGCTTACCACGATACGCAGTATTTT.

V usage is TRBV7-9 and J usage is TRBJ2-5, with 7 positions matching TRBD1. Germline V gene data show CDR1 as SEHNR and CDR2 as FQNEAQ (reference sequence). Trimming took 7 bases from V and 4 from J; bases not matched to a gene: 6. CDR3 length equals 13 residues. DNA of the CDR3: TGTGCCAGCACCAACAGGGGAGCAGAGACCCAGTACTTC. Translation gives CASTNRGAETQYF.

The gene calls are TRBV6-5 and TRBJ2-2, with D perhaps TRBD2 (5 bases). This CDR3 contains 14 residues. The V gene's germline CDR1 is MNHEY and CDR2 SVGAGI. The V end was cut by 7 bases, the J end by 3 bases, with 12 bases between. CDR3 coding DNA: TGTGCCAGCACCCCGGGGTTTCACACCGGGGAGCTGTTTTTT. Translated: CASTPGFHTGELFF.

The gene calls are TRBV5-4 and TRBJ1-1; D is possibly TRBD1 (5 bases). This CDR3 contains 13 residues. Germline CDR1 and CDR2: SGHNT and YYREEE (reference sequence). Trimming pared 3 bases from V and 1 base from J, leaving 7 bases between. The CDR3: CASSSGQNTEAFF. CDR3 bases: TGTGCCAGCAGCTCCGGACAGAACACTGAAGCTTTCTTT.

This clone was recorded once. This chain joins TRBV19 and TRBJ1-1; D remains ambiguous. The CDR3 has 13 residues. The V gene lost 3 bases and the J gene lost 3 bases, with 8 bases spanning the gap. Germline CDR1 is LNHDA and CDR2 is SQIVND (reference sequence). CDR3 nucleotide sequence: TGTGCCAGTAGTATCACGGATTACACTGAAGCTTTCTTT. Amino acid sequence: CASSITDYTEAFF. Full variable domain (missing parts from reference TRBV19 and TRBJ1-1): DGGITQSPKYLFRKEGQNVTLSCEQNLNHDAMYWYRQDPGQGLRLIYYSQIVNDFQKGDIAEGYSVSREKKESFPLTVTSAQKNPTAFYLCASSITDYTEAFFGQGTRLTVV.

This rearrangement joins TRBV7-2 to TRBJ1-2, with 11 bases fitting TRBD1. With 4 bases clipped from V and 7 bases from J, the junction kept 5 bases outside the gene matches. The germline V gene encodes CDR1 SGHTA and CDR2 FQGNSA. The CDR3 covers 14 residues. Written as DNA, the CDR3 is TGTGCCAGCAGCTCCGGACAGGGGGCGGGTGGCTACACCTTC. This sequence encodes CASSSGQGAGGYTF.

This clone was seen just once. The V and J genes are TRBV6-7 and TRBJ2-7, with TRBD1 identical over 8 bases. TRBV6-7 is given ORF status, its function remaining uncertain. V trimming: 0 bases; J trimming: 8 bases; junction bases outside the gene matches: 9. This CDR3 has 15 residues. The CDR3 spells CASSYSTGAPEKQYF. The CDR3, as DNA: TGTGCCAGCAGTTACTCGACAGGGGCACCGGAGAAGCAGTACTTC.

The chain is built from TRBV4-1 and TRBJ1-2; 7 nucleotides line up with TRBD1. This CDR3 region has 14 residues. The germline V gene has CDR1 MGHRA and CDR2 YSYEKL. V lost 2 bases and J lost 7; bases outside the gene matches: 7. In DNA form, the CDR3 reads TGCGCCAGCAGCCAACTAGACAGGGTATTTGGCTACACCTTC. This encodes CASSQLDRVFGYTF.

J is TRBJ2-5 and V is TRBV4-3, with D perhaps TRBD2 (6 bases). Germline CDR1 LGHNA, CDR2 YSLEER. CDR3 length: 16 amino acids. V lost 0 bases and J lost 4, with 15 bases in between. The CDR3 sequence is CASSQEMRGGGETQYF. In nucleotides, the CDR3 is TGCGCCAGCAGCCAAGAAATGCGGGGCGGTGGAGAGACCCAGTACTTC.

V and J are TRBV29-1 and TRBJ2-5; 9 positions agree with TRBD2. The CDR3 contains 13 residues. V lost 7 bases, J lost 2 bases, and 5 bases stayed unmatched. Germline V gene lookup returns CDR1 SQVTM and CDR2 ANQGSEA. CDR3 region: CSARLAEQETQYF. As DNA, the CDR3 is TGCAGCGCCAGACTAGCGGAACAAGAGACCCAGTACTTC.

The V and J genes are TRBV6-5 and TRBJ1-6; D is possibly TRBD1 (5 bases). Germline CDR1 MNHEY, CDR2 SVGAGI. The CDR3 contains 15 residues. V dropped 3 bases and J dropped 7 bases, with 13 bases sitting between them. CDR3: CASSYRPGTNSPLHF. The CDR3 DNA follows: TGTGCCAGCAGTTATCGTCCAGGGACGAATTCACCCCTCCACTTT.

CDR3 sequence: CASSSTANYGYTF. Here the CDR3 DNA reads TGTGCCAGCAGTTCAACCGCTAACTATGGCTACACCTTC. The chain recombines TRBV27 with TRBJ1-2; no clear D gene. The CDR3 contains 13 residues. The germline V gene has CDR1 MNHEY and CDR2 SMNVEV (reference sequence). The V end lost 4 bases, the J end lost 0 bases, and 6 bases lay between the germline ends.